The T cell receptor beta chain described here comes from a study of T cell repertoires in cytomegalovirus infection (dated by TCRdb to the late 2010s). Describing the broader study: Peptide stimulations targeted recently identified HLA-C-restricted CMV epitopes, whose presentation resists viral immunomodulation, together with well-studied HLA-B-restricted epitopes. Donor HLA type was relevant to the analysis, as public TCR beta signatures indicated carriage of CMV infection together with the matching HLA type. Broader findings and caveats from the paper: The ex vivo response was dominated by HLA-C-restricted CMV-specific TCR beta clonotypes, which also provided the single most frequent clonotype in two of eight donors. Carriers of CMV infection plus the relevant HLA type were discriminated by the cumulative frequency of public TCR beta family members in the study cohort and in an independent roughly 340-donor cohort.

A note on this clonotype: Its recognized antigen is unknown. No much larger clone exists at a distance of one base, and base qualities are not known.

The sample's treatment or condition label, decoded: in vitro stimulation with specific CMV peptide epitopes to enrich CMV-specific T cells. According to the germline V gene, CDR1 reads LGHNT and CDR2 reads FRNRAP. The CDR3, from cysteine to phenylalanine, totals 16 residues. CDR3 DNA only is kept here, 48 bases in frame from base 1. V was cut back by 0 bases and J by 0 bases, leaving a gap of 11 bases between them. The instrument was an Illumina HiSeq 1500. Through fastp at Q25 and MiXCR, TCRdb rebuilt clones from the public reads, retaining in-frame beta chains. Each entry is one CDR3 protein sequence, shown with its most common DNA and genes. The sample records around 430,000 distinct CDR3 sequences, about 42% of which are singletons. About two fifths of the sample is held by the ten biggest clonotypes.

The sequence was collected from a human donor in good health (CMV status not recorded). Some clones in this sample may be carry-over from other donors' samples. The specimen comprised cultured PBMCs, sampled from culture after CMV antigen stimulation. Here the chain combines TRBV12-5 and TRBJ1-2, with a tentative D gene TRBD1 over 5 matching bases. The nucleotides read TGTGCTAGTGGTTTGGTTCAGGGAGGGACTAACTATGGCTACACCTTC. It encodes CASGLVQGGTNYGYTF. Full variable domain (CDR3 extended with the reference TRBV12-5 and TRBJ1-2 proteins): DARVTQTPRHKVTEMGQEVTMRCQPILGHNTVFWYRQTMMQGLELLAYFRNRAPLDDSGMPKDRFSAEMPDATLATLKIQPSEPRDSAVYFCASGLVQGGTNYGYTFGSGTRLTVV.